What follows are 23 T cell receptor beta chains derived from one specimen sequenced in a study of post-analysis software for immune sequencing data. Unique molecular identifiers were carried by the TCR beta cDNA libraries. TCRdb reprocessed the PCR reads via MiXCR and lists one record per CDR3 protein. The repertoire holds around 150,000 distinct CDR3 sequences, with 36% as singletons. The specimen comprised blood, sampled after autologous hematopoietic stem cell transplantation. The receptor set was obtained from a girl aged 10 to 17 with multiple sclerosis.

The genes are TRBV24-1 and TRBJ2-3; 8 bases match TRBD2. Germline assignment: CDR1 KGHDR and CDR2 SFDVKD. V lost 4 bases to trimming and J lost 4 bases; unmatched junction nucleotides: 12. The CDR3 contains 17 residues. The CDR3 loop reads CATSEAGTRVVSDTQYF. Here the CDR3 DNA reads TGTGCCACCAGTGAAGCCGGGACTAGAGTGGTGTCAGATACGCAGTATTTT.

The chain links TRBV12-3 or TRBV12-4 to TRBJ2-7, with a tentative D call TRBD1 (5 bases). The CDR3 runs 12 residues. V lost 6 bases and J lost 8, with 14 bases in between. The CDR3 sequence is CASSSRVDQQYF. Written as DNA, the CDR3 is TGTGCCAGCAGCTCCAGGGTCGACCAGCAGTACTTC.

The gene calls are TRBV29-1 and TRBJ2-7, with 7 positions matching TRBD1. Germline assignment: CDR1 SQVTM and CDR2 ANQGSEA. The junction had 5 bases not matched to a gene; V was cut back by 2 bases and J by 4 bases. The CDR3 contains 13 residues. CDR3 coding DNA: TGCAGCGTTGAAAGGGGACAGTATTACGAGCAGTACTTC. This gives the protein CSVERGQYYEQYF.

In its sample, this clonotype was seen a few times. The CDR3 DNA sequence: TGTGCCAGCAGTCCGATTGACAGCTACGAGCAGTACTTC. Its translation: CASSPIDSYEQYF. V usage is TRBV28 and J usage is TRBJ2-7; D is possibly TRBD1 (5 bases). V lost 5 bases and J 3 bases, leaving 11 bases between the germline ends. The CDR3 contains 13 residues. Per the germline V gene, CDR1 is MDHEN and CDR2 is SYDVKM.

This chain uses TRBV4-2 with TRBJ2-5; no clear D gene. The CDR3 contains 13 residues. Germline V gives CDR1 LGHNA, CDR2 YNFKEQ. Trimming shortened V by 0 bases and J by 1 base, and 3 bases separated the two germline ends. Here the CDR3 DNA reads TGTGCCAGCAGCCAAGATTTCCAAGAGACCCAGTACTTC. This gives the protein CASSQDFQETQYF.

The table lists this clonotype with a few counts. The CDR3 protein is CASSYPGTQYF. Written as DNA, the CDR3 is TGTGCCAGCAGTTACCCAGGGACCCAGTACTTC. The rearrangement uses TRBV6-5 and TRBJ2-5; unclear D gene. CDR3 length equals 11 residues. Trimming left V 2 bases short and J 7 bases short, with 5 bases between. Germline loops: CDR1 MNHEY, CDR2 SVGAGI.

This chain connects TRBV10-3 to TRBJ1-1; perhaps TRBD1 as D (5 bases). The CDR3 covers 12 residues. Germline assignment: CDR1 ENHRY and CDR2 SYGVKD. V was clipped by 8 bases and J by 4 bases, with 11 bases between them. The CDR3 DNA reads TGTGCCATCGGGGGGTCGGGCACTGAAGCTTTCTTT. Encoded protein: CAIGGSGTEAFF.

This clonotype was seen a handful of times. The gene calls are TRBV29-1 and TRBJ2-5, with D maybe TRBD1 (6 bases). V shed 6 bases and J shed 1 base, with 12 bases lying between them. The CDR3 has 13 amino acids. Germline CDR1 is SQVTM and CDR2 is ANQGSEA. The CDR3 protein is CSVLQGVQETQYF. CDR3 bases: TGCAGCGTCTTACAGGGAGTCCAAGAGACCCAGTACTTC.

Worth noting for this clonotype: A read error may be the cause here, since a much bigger clone is one base away. V gene TRBV4-2 combines with J gene TRBJ1-2; no clear D. Germline loops: CDR1 LGHNA, CDR2 YNFKEQ. V gave up 1 base and J gave up 3 bases, with 9 bases separating them. This CDR3 has 14 amino acids. In DNA, the CDR3 is TGTGCCAGCAGCCAAGGTCGACGGGACTATGGCTACACCTTC. This translates into CASSQGRRDYGYTF.

This clonotype was detected a few times. The junction differs from germline at one of its ends, possibly a read error. CDR3 DNA: TGCAGCGTCGAAGGAGCGGGAGGGCGGCAAGAGACCCAGTACTTC. Encoded protein: CSVEGAGGRQETQYF. The chain has TRBV29-1 and TRBJ2-5; 10 bases agree with TRBD2. The CDR3 is 15 amino acids. The germline V gene has CDR1 SQVTM and CDR2 ANQGSEA. Full variable domain (remainder filled in from reference TRBV29-1 and TRBJ2-5): SAVISQKPSRDICQRGTSLTIQCQVDSQVTMMFWYRQQPGQSLTLIATANQGSEATYESGFVIDKFPISRPNLTFSTLTVSNMSPEDSSIYLCSVEGAGGRQETQYFGPGTRLLVL.

This chain connects TRBV28 to TRBJ2-1; D call uncertain. The closer fit of TRBJ2-7 to the DNA end suggests the J call may be wrong. This CDR3 contains 15 residues. Germline CDR1 and CDR2: MDHEN and SYDVKM. CDR3 sequence: CASSLPRIYGEEQYF. The CDR3 DNA reads as TGTGCCAGCAGTTTGCCCCGGATCTACGGCGAGGAGCAGTACTTC.

With respect to this clonotype: A clone one base away is much larger, so this may be a read error. The CDR3 coding sequence is TGCAGTGCTAAGCAGACTAGCGGATACGAGCAGTACTTC. Its translation: CSAKQTSGYEQYF. V and J are TRBV20-1 and TRBJ2-4, with 9 bases matching TRBD2. The J call is uncertain, as TRBJ2-7 better fits the DNA end. The CDR3 contains 13 residues. Germline V lookup: CDR1 DFQATT, CDR2 SNEGSKA (reference sequence).

The table lists this clonotype with a count of one. This may be a read error, as it is one base from a much larger clone. The chain recombines TRBV27 with TRBJ2-1, with D perhaps TRBD1 (7 bases). Germline V gene sequence: CDR1 MNHEY, CDR2 SMNVEV (reference sequence). The CDR3 contains 17 residues. CDR3 sequence: CDSTLRPGAGGGNEQFF. The DNA for the CDR3 is TGTGACAGCACGTTACGACCGGGCGCAGGGGGAGGCAATGAGCAGTTCTTC.

The genes are TRBV16 and TRBJ2-3; 10 bases are shared with TRBD2. J was trimmed by 3 bases and V by 1 base; bases with no gene match: 7. Germline V gene sequence: CDR1 KGHSY, CDR2 FQNENV. CDR3 length: 17 amino acids. CDR3 nucleotide sequence: TGTGCCAGCAGCCAATATCCTAGCGGGAGTGGGACAGATACGCAGTATTTT. Its translation is CASSQYPSGSGTDTQYF. Combining the CDR3 with reference TRBV16 and TRBJ2-3 gives the whole variable domain GEEVAQTPKHLVRGEGQKAKLYCAPIKGHSYVFWYQQVLKNEFKFLISFQNENVFDETGMPKERFSAKCLPNSPCSLEIQATKLEDSAVYFCASSQYPSGSGTDTQYFGPGTRLTVL.

This clonotype was detected a few times. CDR3 sequence reads: CASSVGLYEQYF. The DNA for the CDR3 is TGTGCCAGCAGCGTGGGCCTCTACGAGCAGTACTTC. J is TRBJ2-7 and V is TRBV5-5; D remains unclear. The V end lost 4 bases, the J end lost 3 bases, and 8 bases lay between the germline ends. This CDR3 has 12 residues. Per germline, CDR1 SGHKS and CDR2 YYEKEE (reference sequence).

This sequence joins TRBV5-6 and TRBJ1-1, with TRBD1 matching 9 bases. Per germline, CDR1 SGHDT and CDR2 YYEEEE. J gave up 9 bases and V 2 bases, and 5 bases lay outside the gene matches. The CDR3 sequence is 13 residues long. The CDR3 region is CASSFTGTGKAFF. The CDR3 DNA reads as TGTGCCAGCAGCTTCACCGGGACAGGGAAAGCTTTCTTT.

J is TRBJ1-2 and V is TRBV3-1; D remains ambiguous. Looked up from germline, CDR1 is LGHDT and CDR2 is YNNKEL (reference sequence). CDR3 length equals 15 residues. V lost 4 bases and J lost 5, with 17 bases in between. The CDR3 protein is CASSPRWRLRYGYTF. The CDR3 coding sequence is TGTGCCAGCAGCCCCCGGTGGAGGCTCAGATATGGCTACACCTTC.

This clonotype was seen more than once but under ten times. The chain is built from TRBV6-2 or TRBV6-3 and TRBJ2-7, with D tentatively TRBD2 (6 bases). The CDR3 totals 15 residues. Germline V lookup: CDR1 MNHEY, CDR2 SVGEGT. The V and J ends lost 2 bases and 5 bases respectively, with 16 bases between them. The DNA for the CDR3 is TGTGCCAGCAGTTACGTTAGCGGCTTTAGAGACGAGCAGTACTTC. This sequence encodes CASSYVSGFRDEQYF.

This clonotype has just a few counts. The CDR3 here is CASSERGQDYYGYTF. For the CDR3, the DNA is TGTGCCAGCAGTGAAAGGGGACAGGATTACTATGGCTACACCTTC. The genes are TRBV2 and TRBJ1-2, with 8 bases aligning to TRBD1. This CDR3 comprises 15 residues. CDR1 is SNHLY, CDR2 FYNNEI, per germline. V gave up 2 bases and J gave up 3 bases; unmatched junction bases: 5.

This clonotype has a single count. The CDR3 here is CATSQGNEQFF. The CDR3 nucleotides read TGTGCCACCAGTCAAGGTAATGAGCAGTTCTTC. This sequence joins TRBV24-1 and TRBJ2-1, with D unclear. The V end lost 6 bases, the J end lost 7 bases, and 6 bases lay between the germline ends. Germline CDR1 reads KGHDR; CDR2 reads SFDVKD. The CDR3 spans 11 residues.

The rearrangement uses TRBV7-8 and TRBJ2-7; the match to TRBD2 covers 11 bases. Unmatched junction bases numbered 6, after V lost 4 bases and J lost 1 base. Per the germline V gene, CDR1 is SGHVS and CDR2 is FQNEAQ. CDR3 length: 16 residues. CDR3 amino acids: CASSSFTSGSSYEQYF. The CDR3 DNA follows: TGTGCCAGCAGCTCCTTTACTAGCGGGAGTTCCTACGAGCAGTACTTC.

The table lists this clonotype with a few counts. The rearrangement uses TRBV5-1 and TRBJ2-1; no clear D. The germline CDR1 and CDR2 sequences are SGHRS and YFSETQ. There are 15 residues in the CDR3. The V end lost 1 base, the J end lost 8 bases, and 16 bases lay between the germline ends. The CDR3 loop is CASSLFGRGIDEQFF. The CDR3 coding sequence is TGCGCCAGCAGCTTGTTCGGGCGCGGAATCGATGAGCAGTTCTTC.

The V gene is TRBV6-6, the J gene TRBJ2-1; tentative D call: TRBD2 (6 bases). Germline CDR1 and CDR2: MNHNY and SVGAGI (reference sequence). V shed 5 bases and J shed 0 bases, with 14 bases lying between them. The CDR3 totals 16 residues. CDR3 DNA: TGTGCCAGCAGTACGGGGCGGGGAAGCTCCTACAATGAGCAGTTCTTC. This encodes CASSTGRGSSYNEQFF.